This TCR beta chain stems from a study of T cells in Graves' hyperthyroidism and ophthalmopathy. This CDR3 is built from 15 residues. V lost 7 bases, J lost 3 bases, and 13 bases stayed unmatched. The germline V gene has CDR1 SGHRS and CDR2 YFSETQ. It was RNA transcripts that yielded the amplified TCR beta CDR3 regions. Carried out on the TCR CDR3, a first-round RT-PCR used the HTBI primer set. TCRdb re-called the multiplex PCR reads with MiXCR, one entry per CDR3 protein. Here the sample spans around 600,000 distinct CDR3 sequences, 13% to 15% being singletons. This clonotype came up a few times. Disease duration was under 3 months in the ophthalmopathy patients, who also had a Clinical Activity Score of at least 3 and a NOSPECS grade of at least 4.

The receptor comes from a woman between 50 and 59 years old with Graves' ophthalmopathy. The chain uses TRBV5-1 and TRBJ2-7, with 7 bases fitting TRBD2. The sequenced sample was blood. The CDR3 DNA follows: TGCGCCAGCCACGCTGGGAGGGAGGGCATCTACGAGCAGTACTTC. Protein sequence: CASHAGREGIYEQYF.